This T cell receptor beta chain comes out of a study of blood T cell repertoires in COVID-19. Study background: Some COVID-19 samples were acute and others convalescent; all came from the United States, Italy and Spain. T cells, B-cell-depleted T cells, or PBMCs provided the cDNA or gDNA that served as material.

This CDR3 has 15 residues. Germline trimming cut 3 bases from V and 8 bases from J; bases unmatched to any gene: 12. Germline V gene lookup returns CDR1 DFQATT and CDR2 SNEGSKA (reference sequence). This clone is a singleton in its sample. Original processing methods: It was from reference gene primer amplification that nucleated cell counts were estimated. Produced via immunoSEQ multiplex PCR; TCRdb's table is partial and in-frame only. Clone size and the V and J calls come from that table; the DNA yielded D and trimming. Of around 200,000 clones listed, roughly 85% are singletons. This TCR came from a man in his sixties with acute or convalescent COVID-19. V is TRBV20-1 and J is TRBJ2-3; 9 positions agree with TRBD2. The sequenced sample consisted of peripheral blood. Here the CDR3 reads CSASPSGKYRGTQYF. CDR3 nucleotide sequence: TGCAGTGCTAGTCCTAGCGGGAAATACAGGGGTACGCAGTATTTT.